A selection of T cell receptor beta chains follows, all from one sample in a study of identical twins. Each CDR3 protein gets one entry after TCRdb re-called the 5' RACE reads with MiXCR. The table lists under 900,000 distinct CDR3 sequences, over 15% of them singletons, with about an eighth in the top ten. These records were also assigned to another study, of T cells expressing NK-cell markers.

Sequences were obtained from PBMCs. The receptors originated from a woman younger than 35 in good health. The CDR3 runs from the conserved cysteine through the conserved F or W. D genes are given only for firm matches.

D gene | J gene | V gene | CDR3 protein
TRBD1 | TRBJ2-7 | TRBV5-1 | CASSRTGTGDLSYEQYF
TRBD1 | TRBJ2-3 | TRBV5-5 | CASSRLRGRGDTQYF
- | TRBJ2-1 | TRBV7-9 | CASSLGVGGRGNEQFF
TRBD2 | TRBJ2-3 | TRBV9 | CASSVVASGDPSTDTQYF
- | TRBJ2-1 | TRBV20-1 | CSARDPQNKKQFF
- | TRBJ1-2 | TRBV6-1 | CASKGGGIRYGYTF
TRBD2 | TRBJ2-1 | TRBV20-1 | CSAGDATSGGGRFF
- | TRBJ1-1 | TRBV2 | CASSLTFWDTEAFF
TRBD1 | TRBJ2-1 | TRBV11-1 | CASSPGTGSLSSYNEQFF
- | TRBJ2-2 | TRBV20-1 | CSADPSGSTGELFF
- | TRBJ2-1 | TRBV25-1 | CASSSSGSPGNEQFF
- | TRBJ2-3 | TRBV3-1 | CASSQKGGGDTQYF
TRBD1 | TRBJ2-1 | TRBV7-2 | CASSRTGGPYNEQFF
- | TRBJ2-6 | TRBV27 | CASSLSRLQGNSGANVLTF
- | TRBJ2-7 | TRBV18 | CASSPSRSGVGAGYEQYF
TRBD2 | TRBJ2-3 | TRBV10-3 | CAISRTSLGVASTDTQYF
- | TRBJ2-7 | TRBV6-1 | CASSHQGSIHEQYF
- | TRBJ2-7 | TRBV12-3/TRBV12-4 | CASSFGDRRSLYEQYF
- | TRBJ1-1 | TRBV5-8 | CASTLGGAMNTEAFF
- | TRBJ2-3 | TRBV7-9 | CASSLEGFKGQYF
TRBD2 | TRBJ2-3 | TRBV7-6 | CASSLGRTSGRSRDTQYF
TRBD1 | TRBJ2-1 | TRBV29-1 | CSAWPGQGQGNEQFF
- | TRBJ2-3 | TRBV6-6 | CASRQGDTQYF
TRBD2 | TRBJ2-2 | TRBV10-2 | CASRLAGAGNGELFF
- | TRBJ1-4 | TRBV12-3/TRBV12-4 | CATFLGGTNEKLFF
- | TRBJ2-1 | TRBV7-2 | CASSFRLGTRGHEQFF
- | TRBJ2-3 | TRBV4-3 | CASRPRLGGTDTQYF
TRBD2 | TRBJ2-5 | TRBV10-3 | CAISDSGAHRETQYF
TRBD1 | TRBJ1-1 | TRBV20-1 | CSAPGQGQEAFF
TRBD2 | TRBJ2-1 | TRBV12-3/TRBV12-4 | CASRVGLAGGYEQFF
- | TRBJ1-1 | TRBV30 | CAWSRRELPQAFF
- | TRBJ1-6 | TRBV6-1 | CATGRRWSTYNSPLHF
- | TRBJ2-3 | TRBV7-9 | CASSLEVLWADTQYF
- | TRBJ2-7 | TRBV5-1 | CASSSVTGYEQYF
TRBD2 | TRBJ2-7 | TRBV20-1 | CSARPWGGRAGAEEQYF
TRBD2 | TRBJ2-5 | TRBV20-1 | CSARDPREGGETQYF
TRBD1 | TRBJ2-1 | TRBV5-1 | CASSLVGQAYNEQFF
- | TRBJ2-7 | TRBV20-1 | CSASFSGDTYEQYF
- | TRBJ2-3 | TRBV5-6 | CASSLFSYTDTQYF
- | TRBJ2-5 | TRBV7-9 | CASSLVLGGRETQYF
- | TRBJ2-1 | TRBV7-9 | CASSLGRLARDEQFF
TRBD2 | TRBJ2-5 | TRBV20-1 | CSVGNSGGGYQETQYF
- | TRBJ2-1 | TRBV11-2 | CASSLEEGRAGYNEQFF
- | TRBJ1-2 | TRBV6-5 | CASSLRSGGYTF
TRBD1 | TRBJ2-1 | TRBV15 | CATSSRGQLYNEQFF
- | TRBJ2-7 | TRBV5-1 | CASSRDGANIYEQYF
TRBD2 | TRBJ2-1 | TRBV29-1 | CSVLTSGRFYNEQFF
TRBD2 | TRBJ2-1 | TRBV6-1 | CASRIAGASYNEQFF
TRBD2 | TRBJ2-3 | TRBV12-3/TRBV12-4 | CASSDPSSGRLSDTQYF
- | TRBJ2-3 | TRBV5-6 | CASKPQGKTSTDTQYF
- | TRBJ2-7 | TRBV12-3/TRBV12-4 | CASSTDSDPSDEQYF
- | TRBJ1-5 | TRBV2 | CASSGGEQPQHF
- | TRBJ1-4 | TRBV12-3/TRBV12-4 | CASSPGRVAEKLFF
- | TRBJ2-7 | TRBV20-1 | CSALGYEQYF